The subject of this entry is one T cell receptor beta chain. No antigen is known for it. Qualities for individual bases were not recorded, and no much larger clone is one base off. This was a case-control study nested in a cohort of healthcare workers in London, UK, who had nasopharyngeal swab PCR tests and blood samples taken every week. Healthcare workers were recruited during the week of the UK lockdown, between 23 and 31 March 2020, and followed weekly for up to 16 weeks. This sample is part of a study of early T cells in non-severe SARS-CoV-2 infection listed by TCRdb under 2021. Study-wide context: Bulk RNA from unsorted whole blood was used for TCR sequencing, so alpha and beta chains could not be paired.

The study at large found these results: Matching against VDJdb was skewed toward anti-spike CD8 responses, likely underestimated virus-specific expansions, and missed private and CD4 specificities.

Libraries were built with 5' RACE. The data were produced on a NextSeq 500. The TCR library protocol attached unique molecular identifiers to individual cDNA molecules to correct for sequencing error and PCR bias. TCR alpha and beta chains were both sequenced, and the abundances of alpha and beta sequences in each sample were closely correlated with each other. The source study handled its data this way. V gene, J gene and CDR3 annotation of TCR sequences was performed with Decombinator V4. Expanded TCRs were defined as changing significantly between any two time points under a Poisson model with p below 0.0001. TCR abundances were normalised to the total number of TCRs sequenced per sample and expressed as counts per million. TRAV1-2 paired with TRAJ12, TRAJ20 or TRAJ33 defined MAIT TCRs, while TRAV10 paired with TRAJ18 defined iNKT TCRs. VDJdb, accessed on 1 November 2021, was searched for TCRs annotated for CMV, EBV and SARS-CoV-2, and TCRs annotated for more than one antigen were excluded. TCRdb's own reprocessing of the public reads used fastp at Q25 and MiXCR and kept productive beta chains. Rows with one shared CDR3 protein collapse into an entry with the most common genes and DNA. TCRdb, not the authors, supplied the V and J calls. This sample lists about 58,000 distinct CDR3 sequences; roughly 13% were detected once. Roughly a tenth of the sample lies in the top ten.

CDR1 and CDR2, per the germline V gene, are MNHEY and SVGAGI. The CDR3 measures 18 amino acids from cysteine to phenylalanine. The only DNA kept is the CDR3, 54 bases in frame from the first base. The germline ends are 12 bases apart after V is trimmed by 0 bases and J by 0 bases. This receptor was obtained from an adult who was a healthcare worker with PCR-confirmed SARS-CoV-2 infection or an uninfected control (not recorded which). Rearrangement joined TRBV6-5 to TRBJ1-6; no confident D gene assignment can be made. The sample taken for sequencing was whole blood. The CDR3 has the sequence CASSYSLAGSSYNSPLHF. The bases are TGTGCCAGCAGTTACTCGTTGGCAGGCAGCTCCTATAATTCACCCCTCCACTTT.